This T cell receptor (beta chain) originates from a study of somatic mutations in cytotoxic T cells in rheumatoid arthritis. Note on this clone: Its antigen is unidentified.

Study results and limitations: Some patients, about an eighth of the roughly 60, had a largest CD8+ clone that exceeded 20% of CD8+ cells.

Germline lookup yields CDR1 MNHEY and CDR2 SVGAGI. CDR3 length: 14 residues. Trimming shortened V by 4 bases and J by 0 bases, and 7 bases separated the two germline ends. Sequenced by immunoSEQ multiplex PCR; TCRdb stores in-frame clones only, minus some. The sample includes about 10,000 clones, around four fifths of them seen just once. This receptor was taken from an adult with rheumatoid arthritis. Material for sequencing was CD8+ T cells sorted from blood. This chain links TRBV6-5 with TRBJ1-5, with no clear D. CDR3 nucleotide sequence: TGTGCCAGCAGTTCCGACTATAGCAATCAGCCCCAGCATTTT. As protein: CASSSDYSNQPQHF.